The subject of this entry is one TCR beta chain. Antigen: not known. The data belong to a study of cytomegalovirus exposure and HLA in healthy donors. Study observations and caveats: Rarity characterized most TCR sequences, yet some public TCRs appeared in many donors. The study listed under 200 cytomegalovirus-associated TCR beta chains.

Profiled with immunoSEQ multiplex PCR; TCRdb holds only in-frame clones, not every one. The sample carries approximately 49,000 clones, around 94% recorded once. The sample comprised PBMCs. This sequence originates from a man between 18 and 35 years old in good health and CMV-seronegative.

The CDR3 spells CASSFRGPGGEQYF. The CDR3 nucleotides are TGTGCCAGCAGTTTCAGGGGGCCCGGGGGCGAGCAGTACTTC. The chain uses TRBV27 and TRBJ2-7, with 8 bases matching TRBD1. The CDR3 consists of 14 residues. Germline CDR1 reads MNHEY; CDR2 reads SMNVEV (reference sequence). The ends lost 3 bases at V and 6 bases at J; junction bases unmatched: 7.